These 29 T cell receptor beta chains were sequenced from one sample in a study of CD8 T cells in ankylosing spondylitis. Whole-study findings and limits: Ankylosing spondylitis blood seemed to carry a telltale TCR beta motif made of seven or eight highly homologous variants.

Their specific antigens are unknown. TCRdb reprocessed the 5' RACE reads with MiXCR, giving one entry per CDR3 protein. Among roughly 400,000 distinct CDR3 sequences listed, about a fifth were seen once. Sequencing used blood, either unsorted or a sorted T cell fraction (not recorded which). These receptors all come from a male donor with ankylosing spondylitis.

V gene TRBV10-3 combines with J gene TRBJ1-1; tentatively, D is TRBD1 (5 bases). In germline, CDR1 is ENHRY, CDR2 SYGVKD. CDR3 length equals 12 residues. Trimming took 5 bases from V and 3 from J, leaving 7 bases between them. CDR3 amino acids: CAISPTDTEAFF. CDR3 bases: TGTGCCATCAGTCCGACAGACACTGAAGCTTTCTTT.

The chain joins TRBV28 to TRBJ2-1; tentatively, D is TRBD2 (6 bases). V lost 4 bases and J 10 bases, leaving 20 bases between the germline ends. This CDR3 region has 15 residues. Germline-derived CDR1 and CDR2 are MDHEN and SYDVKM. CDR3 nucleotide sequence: TGTGCCAGCAGTTCGGGACTGACGGCTTACACAGAGCAGTTCTTC. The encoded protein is CASSSGLTAYTEQFF.

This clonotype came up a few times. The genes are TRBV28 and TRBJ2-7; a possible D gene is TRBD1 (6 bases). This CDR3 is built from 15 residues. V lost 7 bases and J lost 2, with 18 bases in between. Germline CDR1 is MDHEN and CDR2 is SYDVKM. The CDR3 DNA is TGTGCCAGCACGTCCCTGGGGGCAGCAACCTACGAGCAGTACTTC. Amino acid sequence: CASTSLGAATYEQYF. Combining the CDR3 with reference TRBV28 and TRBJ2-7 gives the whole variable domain DVKVTQSSRYLVKRTGEKVFLECVQDMDHENMFWYRQDPGLGLRLIYFSYDVKMKEKGDIPEGYSVSREKKERFSLILESASTNQTSMYLCASTSLGAATYEQYFGPGTRLTVT.

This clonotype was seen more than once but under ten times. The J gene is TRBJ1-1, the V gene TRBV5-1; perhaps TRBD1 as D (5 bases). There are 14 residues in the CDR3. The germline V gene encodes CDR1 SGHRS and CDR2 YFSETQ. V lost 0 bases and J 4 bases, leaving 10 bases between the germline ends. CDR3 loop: CASSLVSGSTEAFF. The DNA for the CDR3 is TGCGCCAGCAGCTTGGTTTCAGGGAGCACTGAAGCTTTCTTT.

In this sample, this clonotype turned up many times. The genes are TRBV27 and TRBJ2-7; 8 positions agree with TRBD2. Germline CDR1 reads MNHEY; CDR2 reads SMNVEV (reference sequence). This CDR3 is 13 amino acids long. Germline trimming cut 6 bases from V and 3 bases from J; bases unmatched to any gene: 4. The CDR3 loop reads CASSSGLVYEQYF. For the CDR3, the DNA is TGTGCCAGCAGCTCGGGACTAGTCTACGAGCAGTACTTC.

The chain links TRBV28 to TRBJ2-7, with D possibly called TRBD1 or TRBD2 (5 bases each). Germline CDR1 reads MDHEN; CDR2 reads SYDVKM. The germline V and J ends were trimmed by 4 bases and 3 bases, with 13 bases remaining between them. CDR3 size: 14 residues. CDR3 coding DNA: TGTGCCAGCAGTTGGGGACGTTCCGTCTACGAGCAGTACTTC. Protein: CASSWGRSVYEQYF.

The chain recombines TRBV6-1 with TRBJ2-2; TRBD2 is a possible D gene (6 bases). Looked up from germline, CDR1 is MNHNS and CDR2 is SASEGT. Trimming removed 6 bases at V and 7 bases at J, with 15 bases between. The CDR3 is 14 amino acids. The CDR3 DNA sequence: TGTGCCAGCAGCCGAAAGGAGGGTGTCGGGGAGCTGTTTTTT. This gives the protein CASSRKEGVGELFF.

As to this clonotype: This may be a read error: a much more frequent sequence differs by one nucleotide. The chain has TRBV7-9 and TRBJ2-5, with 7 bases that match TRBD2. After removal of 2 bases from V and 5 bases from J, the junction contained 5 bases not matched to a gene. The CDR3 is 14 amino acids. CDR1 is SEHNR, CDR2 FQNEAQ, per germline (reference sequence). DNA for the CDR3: TGTGCCAGCAGCTTATTCTGGGGGGGGGAGACCCAGTACTTC. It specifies CASSLFWGGETQYF.

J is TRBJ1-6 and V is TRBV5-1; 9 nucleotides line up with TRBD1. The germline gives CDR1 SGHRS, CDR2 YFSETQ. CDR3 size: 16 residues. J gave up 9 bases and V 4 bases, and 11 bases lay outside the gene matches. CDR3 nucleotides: TGCGCCAGCAGCATACAGGGGGCGCTGGGAATTTCACCCCTCCACTTT. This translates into CASSIQGALGISPLHF.

The CDR3 spells CASSLLLAVGELFF. The CDR3 coding sequence is TGTGCCAGCAGCTTACTACTAGCAGTCGGGGAGCTGTTTTTT. J is TRBJ2-2 and V is TRBV7-9, with D perhaps matching TRBD2 (6 bases). Germline loops: CDR1 SEHNR, CDR2 FQNEAQ (reference sequence). CDR3 length equals 14 residues. Trimming cost V 2 bases and J 7 bases, with 11 bases left between them. The full variable domain, its missing parts supplied by reference TRBV7-9 and TRBJ2-2, is DTGVSQNPRHKITKRGQNVTFRCDPISEHNRLYWYRQTLGQGPEFLTYFQNEAQLEKSRLLSDRFSAERPKGSFSTLEIQRTEQGDSAMYLCASSLLLAVGELFFGEGSRLTVL.

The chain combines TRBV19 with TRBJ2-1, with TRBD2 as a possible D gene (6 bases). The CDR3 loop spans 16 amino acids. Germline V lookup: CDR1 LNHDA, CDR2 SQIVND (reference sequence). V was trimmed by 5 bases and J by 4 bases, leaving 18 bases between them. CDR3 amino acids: CASSPPGGSVYNEQFF. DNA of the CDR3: TGTGCCAGTAGTCCCCCCGGAGGGTCGGTTTACAATGAGCAGTTCTTC.

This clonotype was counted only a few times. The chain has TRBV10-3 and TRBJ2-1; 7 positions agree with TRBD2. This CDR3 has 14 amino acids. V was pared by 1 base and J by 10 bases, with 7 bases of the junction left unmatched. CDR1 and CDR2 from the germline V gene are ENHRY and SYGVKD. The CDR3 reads CAISEWREGWEQFF. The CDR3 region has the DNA TGTGCCATCAGTGAGTGGAGGGAGGGCTGGGAGCAGTTCTTC.

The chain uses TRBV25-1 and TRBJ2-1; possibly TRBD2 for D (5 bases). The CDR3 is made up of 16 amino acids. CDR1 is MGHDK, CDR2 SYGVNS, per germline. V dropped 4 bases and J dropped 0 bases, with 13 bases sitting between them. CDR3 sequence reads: CASSASHGSSYNEQFF. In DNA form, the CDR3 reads TGTGCCAGCAGTGCCAGCCATGGGAGCTCCTACAATGAGCAGTTCTTC.

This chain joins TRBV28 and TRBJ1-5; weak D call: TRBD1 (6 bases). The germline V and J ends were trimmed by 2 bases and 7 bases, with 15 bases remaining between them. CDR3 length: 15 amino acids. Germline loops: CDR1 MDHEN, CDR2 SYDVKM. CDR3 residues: CASSLGQGRHQPQHF. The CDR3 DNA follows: TGTGCCAGCAGTTTAGGGCAGGGGAGGCACCAGCCCCAGCATTTT.

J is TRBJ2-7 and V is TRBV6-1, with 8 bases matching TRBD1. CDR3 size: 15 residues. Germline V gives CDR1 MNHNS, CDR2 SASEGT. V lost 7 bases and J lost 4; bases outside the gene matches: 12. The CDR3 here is CASTLRQGSRYEQYF. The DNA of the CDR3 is TGTGCCAGCACCCTTAGACAGGGGAGTAGATACGAGCAGTACTTC.

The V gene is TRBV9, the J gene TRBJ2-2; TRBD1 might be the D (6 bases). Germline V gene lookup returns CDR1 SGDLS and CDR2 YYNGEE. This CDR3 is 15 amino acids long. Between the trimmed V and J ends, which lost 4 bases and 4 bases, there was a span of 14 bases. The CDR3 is CASSLRQDITGELFF. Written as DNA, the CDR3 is TGTGCCAGCAGCCTGCGACAGGACATCACCGGGGAGCTGTTTTTT.

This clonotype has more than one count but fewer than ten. The CDR3 sequence is CATSRDPGLAGAYEQYF. The CDR3 bases are TGTGCCACCAGCAGAGATCCCGGACTAGCGGGGGCCTACGAGCAGTACTTC. The rearrangement joins TRBV15 to TRBJ2-7, with TRBD2 matching over 13 bases. CDR3 size: 17 residues. Germline CDR1 reads LNHNV; CDR2 reads YYDKDF (reference sequence). The V gene end was trimmed by 0 bases and the J gene end by 2 bases; junction bases not matched to a gene: 4.

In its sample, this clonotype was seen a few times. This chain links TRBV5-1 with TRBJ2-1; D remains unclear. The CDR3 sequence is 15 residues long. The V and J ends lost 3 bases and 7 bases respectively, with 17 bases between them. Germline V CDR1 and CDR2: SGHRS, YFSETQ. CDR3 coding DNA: TGCGCCAGCAGCTCTCCCCCCCAGGCTGTGAATGAGCAGTTCTTC. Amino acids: CASSSPPQAVNEQFF.

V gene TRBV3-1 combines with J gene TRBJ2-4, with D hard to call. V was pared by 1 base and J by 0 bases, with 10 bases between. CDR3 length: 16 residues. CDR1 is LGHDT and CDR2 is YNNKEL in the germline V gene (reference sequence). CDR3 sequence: CASSQGRSLAKNIQYF. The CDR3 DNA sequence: TGTGCCAGCAGCCAAGGGCGGTCGCTAGCCAAAAACATTCAGTACTTC.

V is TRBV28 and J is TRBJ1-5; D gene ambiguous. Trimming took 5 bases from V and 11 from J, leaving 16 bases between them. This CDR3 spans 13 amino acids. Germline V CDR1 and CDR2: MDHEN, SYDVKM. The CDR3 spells CASSPPELPAQHF. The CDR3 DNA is TGTGCCAGCAGTCCCCCGGAGCTTCCGGCCCAGCATTTT.

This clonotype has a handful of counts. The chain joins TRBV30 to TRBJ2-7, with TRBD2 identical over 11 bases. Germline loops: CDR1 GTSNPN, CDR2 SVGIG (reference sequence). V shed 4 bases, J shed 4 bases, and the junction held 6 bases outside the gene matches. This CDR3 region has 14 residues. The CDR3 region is CAWTSGRSGYEQYF. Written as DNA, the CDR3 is TGTGCCTGGACTAGCGGGAGGAGCGGGTACGAGCAGTACTTC.

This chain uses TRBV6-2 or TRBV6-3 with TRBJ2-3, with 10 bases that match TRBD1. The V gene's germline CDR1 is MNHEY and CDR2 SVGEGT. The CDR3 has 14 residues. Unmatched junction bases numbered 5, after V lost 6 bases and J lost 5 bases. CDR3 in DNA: TGTGCCAGCAGCGACAGGGGGCGGGGAGATACGCAGTATTTT. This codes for CASSDRGRGDTQYF.

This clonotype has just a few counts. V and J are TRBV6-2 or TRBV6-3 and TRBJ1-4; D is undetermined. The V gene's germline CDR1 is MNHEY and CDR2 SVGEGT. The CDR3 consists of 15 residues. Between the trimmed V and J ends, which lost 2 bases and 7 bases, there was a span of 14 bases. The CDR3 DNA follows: TGTGCCAGCAGTTACCCCGGAGGGATCAGTGAAAAACTGTTTTTT. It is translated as CASSYPGGISEKLFF.

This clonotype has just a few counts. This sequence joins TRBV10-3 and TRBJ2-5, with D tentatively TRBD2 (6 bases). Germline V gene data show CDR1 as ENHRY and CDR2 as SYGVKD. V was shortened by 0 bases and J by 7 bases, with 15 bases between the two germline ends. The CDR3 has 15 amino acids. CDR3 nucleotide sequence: TGTGCCATCAGTGAGTCCCCGGGAGACGAAGGGACCCAGTACTTC. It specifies CAISESPGDEGTQYF.

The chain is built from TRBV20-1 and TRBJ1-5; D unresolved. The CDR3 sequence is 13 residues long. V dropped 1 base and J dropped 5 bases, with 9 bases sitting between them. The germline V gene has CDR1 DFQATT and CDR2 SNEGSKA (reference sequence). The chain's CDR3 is CSARGTWDQPQHF. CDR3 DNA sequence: TGCAGTGCTAGAGGGACTTGGGATCAGCCCCAGCATTTT.

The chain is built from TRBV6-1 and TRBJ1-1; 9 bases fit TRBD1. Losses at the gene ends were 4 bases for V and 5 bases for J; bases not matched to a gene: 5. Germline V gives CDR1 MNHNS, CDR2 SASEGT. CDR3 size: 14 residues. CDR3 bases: TGTGCCAGCAGTGCGACAGGGGGAATTACTGAAGCTTTCTTT. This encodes CASSATGGITEAFF.

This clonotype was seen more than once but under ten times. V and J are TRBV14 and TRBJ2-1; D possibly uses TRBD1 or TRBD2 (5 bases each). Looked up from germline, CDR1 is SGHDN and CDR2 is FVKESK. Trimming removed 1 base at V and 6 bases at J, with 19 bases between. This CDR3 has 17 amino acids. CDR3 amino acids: CASSQVWGSHLSNEQFF. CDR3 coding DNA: TGTGCCAGCAGCCAAGTATGGGGGAGTCATCTATCCAATGAGCAGTTCTTC.

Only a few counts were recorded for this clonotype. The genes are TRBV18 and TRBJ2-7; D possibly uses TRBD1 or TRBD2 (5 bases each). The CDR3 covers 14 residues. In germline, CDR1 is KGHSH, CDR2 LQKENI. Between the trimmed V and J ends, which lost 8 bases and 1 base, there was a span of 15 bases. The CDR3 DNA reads TGTGCCAGCGGGGGTGGGCCATCTTCCTACGAGCAGTACTTC. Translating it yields CASGGGPSSYEQYF.

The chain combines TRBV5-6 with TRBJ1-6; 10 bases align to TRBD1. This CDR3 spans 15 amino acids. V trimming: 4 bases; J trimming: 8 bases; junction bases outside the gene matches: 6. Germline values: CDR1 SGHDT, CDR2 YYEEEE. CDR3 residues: CASSLPGQGYSPLHF. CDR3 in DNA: TGTGCCAGCAGCCTACCGGGACAGGGGTATTCACCCCTCCACTTT.